The present T cell receptor (beta chain) was sequenced within a study of blood T cell repertoires in COVID-19 (dated by TCRdb to the early 2020s). Turning to the overall study: Samples from collaborators originated in the United States, Italy and Spain and spanned both the acute and convalescent phases of COVID-19. The material from the prospective study consisted of cDNA or gDNA derived from T cells, B-cell-depleted T cells, or PBMCs. Deeply sampled blood TCRbeta repertoires from subjects exposed to, actively infected with, or recovered from COVID-19 were included in the dataset. The repertoires were released in a freely available public database meant as a resource for research on the immune response to SARS-CoV-2. Samples were obtained from the ongoing ImmuneRACE study (first 160 participants) and from roughly 1,300 subjects provided by 6 global collaborators. Nearly every sample came with metadata listing a de-identified subject ID, COVID-19 status, age in years and sex. Where HLA class I and class II types were available, the types were taken from metadata supplied by the sample provider, not from assay-based typing. Overall study results and their limits: How much clinical and demographic metadata was included differed by source and by participant, and the metadata was provided uncurated.

TCRbeta CDR3 regions were amplified from genomic DNA by means of the immunoSEQ Assay, a bias-controlled multiplex PCR. For the original study's pipeline: Within the assay, amplification of reference gene primers was used to estimate how many nucleated cells each sample contained. To quantify the absolute abundance of each unique TCRbeta CDR3 rearrangement, sequence reads were collapsed and filtered. For each sample, productive Simpson clonality was calculated as the square root of Simpson's diversity index across productive rearrangements. TCRdb re-hosts the immuneACCESS table, in-frame sequences only. Its copies lack some clones; in the studies checked, an unresolved V gene accounts for under half of them, and the cause for the rest is not known. V and J calls and clone size are copied from that table; D and trimming were computed from the DNA. For this sample the table gives fewer than 150,000 clones, of which roughly four fifths were detected only once. The ten largest make up 18% of the sample.

V is cut by 9 bases and J by 1 base, and the space between the germline ends is 16 bases. The germline V gene encodes CDR1 LNHNV and CDR2 YYDKDF (reference sequence). The CDR3, cysteine through phenylalanine, is 15 amino acids long. The CDR3 DNA has 45 bases and is translated from base 1. This clone was recorded only once. Its recognized antigen is unknown. No much larger clone exists at a distance of one base, and base qualities are not known. Enrolling through a virtual design, the prospective study's participants ranged in age from roughly 18 to 89 years and lived across about two dozen United States geographic areas. In the prospective study, participants were assigned to cohorts based on the clinical history participants reported in a screening survey and a study questionnaire. Recovered participants in ImmuneRACE Cohort 3 were defined by two consecutive negative NP/OP PCR tests, clearance by a healthcare professional, or resolution of symptoms. Each participant in the prospective study had whole blood, serum and a nasopharyngeal or oropharyngeal swab collected by mobile phlebotomists. Prospective study participants could optionally give additional blood draws and questionnaires over an approximately 2-month period. Blood samples from the prospective study were shipped frozen or at room temperature prior to DNA extraction.

Recombination connected TRBV15 to TRBJ1-3, and perhaps TRBD1 as D gene, on 5 matching bases. This clonotype was obtained from a man aged 30 to 39 who had recovered from COVID-19. What was sequenced was PBMCs or T cells enriched from blood (not recorded which). The CDR3 protein: CATGGGPVSGNTIYF. The nucleotide sequence is TGTGCCACGGGGGGAGGACCTGTATCTGGAAACACCATATATTTT.